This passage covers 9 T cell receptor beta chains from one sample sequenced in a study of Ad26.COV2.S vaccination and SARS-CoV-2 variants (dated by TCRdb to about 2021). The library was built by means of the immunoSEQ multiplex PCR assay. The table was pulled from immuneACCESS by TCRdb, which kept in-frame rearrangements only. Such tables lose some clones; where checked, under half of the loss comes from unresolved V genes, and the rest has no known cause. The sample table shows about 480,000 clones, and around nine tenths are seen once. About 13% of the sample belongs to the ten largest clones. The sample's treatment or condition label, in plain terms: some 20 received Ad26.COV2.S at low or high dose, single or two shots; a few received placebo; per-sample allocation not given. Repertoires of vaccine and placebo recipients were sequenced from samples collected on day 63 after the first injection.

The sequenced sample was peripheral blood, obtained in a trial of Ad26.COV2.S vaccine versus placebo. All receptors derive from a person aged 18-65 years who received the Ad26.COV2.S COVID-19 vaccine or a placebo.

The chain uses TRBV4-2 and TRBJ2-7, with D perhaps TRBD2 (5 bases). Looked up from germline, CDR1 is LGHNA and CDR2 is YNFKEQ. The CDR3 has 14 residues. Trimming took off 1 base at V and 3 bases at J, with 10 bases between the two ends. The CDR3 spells CASSQASSNYEQYF. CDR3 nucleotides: TGTGCCAGCAGCCAAGCGTCTAGCAACTACGAGCAGTACTTC.

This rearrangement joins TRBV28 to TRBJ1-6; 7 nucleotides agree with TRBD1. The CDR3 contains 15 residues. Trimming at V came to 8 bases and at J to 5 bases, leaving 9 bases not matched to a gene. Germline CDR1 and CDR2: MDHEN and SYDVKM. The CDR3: CASRRPTGDNSPLHF. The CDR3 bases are TGTGCCAGCCGCAGACCTACAGGGGATAATTCACCCCTCCACTTT.

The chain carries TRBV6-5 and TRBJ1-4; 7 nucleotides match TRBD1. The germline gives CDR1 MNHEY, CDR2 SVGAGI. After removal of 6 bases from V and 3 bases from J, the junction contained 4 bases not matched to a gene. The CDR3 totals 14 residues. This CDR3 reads CASRQGGPNEKLFF. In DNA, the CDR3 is TGTGCCAGCAGACAAGGGGGCCCTAATGAAAAACTGTTTTTT.

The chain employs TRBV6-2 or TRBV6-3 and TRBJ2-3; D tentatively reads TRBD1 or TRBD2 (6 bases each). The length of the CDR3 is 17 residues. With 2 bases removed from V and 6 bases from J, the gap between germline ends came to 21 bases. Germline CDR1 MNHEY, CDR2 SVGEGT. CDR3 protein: CASSYTRGGPPLDTQYF. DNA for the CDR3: TGTGCCAGCAGTTACACCCGTGGGGGGCCTCCCTTGGATACGCAGTATTTT.

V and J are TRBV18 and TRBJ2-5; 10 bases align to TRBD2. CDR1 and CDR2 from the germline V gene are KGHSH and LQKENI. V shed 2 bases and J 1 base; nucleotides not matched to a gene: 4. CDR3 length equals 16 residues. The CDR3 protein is CASSPTGLAAQETQYF. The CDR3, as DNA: TGTGCCAGCTCACCAACCGGACTAGCGGCCCAAGAGACCCAGTACTTC. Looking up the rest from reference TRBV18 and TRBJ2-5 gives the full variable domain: NAGVMQNPRHLVRRRGQEARLRCSPMKGHSHVYWYRQLPEEGLKFMVYLQKENIIDESGMPKERFSAEFPKEGPSILRIQQVVRGDSAAYFCASSPTGLAAQETQYFGPGTRLLVL.

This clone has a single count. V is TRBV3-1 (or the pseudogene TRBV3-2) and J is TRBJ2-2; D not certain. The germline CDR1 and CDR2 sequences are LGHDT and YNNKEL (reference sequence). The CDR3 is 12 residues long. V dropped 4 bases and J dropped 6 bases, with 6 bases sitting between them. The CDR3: CASSPRSGELFF. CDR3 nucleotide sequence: TGTGCCAGCAGCCCGCGTTCCGGGGAGCTGTTTTTT.

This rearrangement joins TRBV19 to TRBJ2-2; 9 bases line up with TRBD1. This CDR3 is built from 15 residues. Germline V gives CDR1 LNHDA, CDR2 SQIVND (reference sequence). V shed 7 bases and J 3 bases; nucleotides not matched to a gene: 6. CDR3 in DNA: TGTGCCAGTATTCAAGGACAGGGGTACACCGGGGAGCTGTTTTTT. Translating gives CASIQGQGYTGELFF.

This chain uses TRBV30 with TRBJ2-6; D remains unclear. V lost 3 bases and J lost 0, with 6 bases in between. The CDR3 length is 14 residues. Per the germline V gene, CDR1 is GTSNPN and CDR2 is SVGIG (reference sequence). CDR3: CAWRSGSGANVLTF. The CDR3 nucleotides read TGTGCCTGGAGATCAGGCTCTGGGGCCAACGTCCTGACTTTC.

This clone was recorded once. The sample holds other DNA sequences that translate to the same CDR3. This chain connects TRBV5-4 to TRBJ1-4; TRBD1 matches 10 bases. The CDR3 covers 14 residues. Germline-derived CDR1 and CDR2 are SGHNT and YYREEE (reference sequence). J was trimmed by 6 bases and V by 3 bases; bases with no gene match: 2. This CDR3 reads CASSSGTGDEKLFF. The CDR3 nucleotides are TGTGCCAGCAGCTCCGGGACAGGGGATGAAAAACTGTTTTTT.